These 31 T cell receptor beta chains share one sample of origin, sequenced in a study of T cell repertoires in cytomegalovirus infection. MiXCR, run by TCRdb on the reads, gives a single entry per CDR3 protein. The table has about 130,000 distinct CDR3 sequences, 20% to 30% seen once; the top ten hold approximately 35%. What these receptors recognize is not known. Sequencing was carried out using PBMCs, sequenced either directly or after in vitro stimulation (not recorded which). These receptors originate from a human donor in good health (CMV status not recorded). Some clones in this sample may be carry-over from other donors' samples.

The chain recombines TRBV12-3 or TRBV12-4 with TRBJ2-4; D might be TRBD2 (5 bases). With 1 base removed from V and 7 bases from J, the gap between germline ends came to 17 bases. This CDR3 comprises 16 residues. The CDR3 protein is CASSLGNPGSENIQYF. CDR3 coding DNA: TGTGCCAGCAGTTTAGGGAACCCGGGATCTGAGAACATTCAGTACTTC.

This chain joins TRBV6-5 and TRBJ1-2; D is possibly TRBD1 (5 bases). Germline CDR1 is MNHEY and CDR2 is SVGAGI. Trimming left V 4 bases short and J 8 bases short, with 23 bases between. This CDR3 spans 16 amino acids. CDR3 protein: CASSLRATGTKFGYTF. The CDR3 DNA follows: TGTGCCAGCAGTTTAAGGGCTACGGGGACCAAGTTCGGCTACACCTTC.

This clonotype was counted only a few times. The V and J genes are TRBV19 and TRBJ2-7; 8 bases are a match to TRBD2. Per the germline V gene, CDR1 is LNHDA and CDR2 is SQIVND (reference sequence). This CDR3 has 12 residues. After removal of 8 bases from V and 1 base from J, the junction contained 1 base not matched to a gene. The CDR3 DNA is TGTGCCAGTGGGACTAGATCCTACGAGCAGTACTTC. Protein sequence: CASGTRSYEQYF.

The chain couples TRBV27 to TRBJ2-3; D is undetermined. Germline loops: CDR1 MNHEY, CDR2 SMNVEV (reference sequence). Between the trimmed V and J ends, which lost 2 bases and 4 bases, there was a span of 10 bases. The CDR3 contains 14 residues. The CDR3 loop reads CASSLSRLADTQYF. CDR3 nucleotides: TGTGCCAGCAGTTTAAGTCGGTTGGCAGATACGCAGTATTTT.

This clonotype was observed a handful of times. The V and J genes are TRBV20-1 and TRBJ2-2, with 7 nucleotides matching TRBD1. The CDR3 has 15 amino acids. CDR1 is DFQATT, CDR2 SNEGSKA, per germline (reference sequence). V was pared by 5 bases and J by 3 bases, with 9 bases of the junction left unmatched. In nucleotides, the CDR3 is TGCAGTGCTCAACGGAAGACAGGGTACACCGGGGAGCTGTTTTTT. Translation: CSAQRKTGYTGELFF.

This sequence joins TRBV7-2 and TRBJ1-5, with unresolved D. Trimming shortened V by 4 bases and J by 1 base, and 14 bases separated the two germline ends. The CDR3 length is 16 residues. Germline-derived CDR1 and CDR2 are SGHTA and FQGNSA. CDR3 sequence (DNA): TGTGCCAGCAGCTCCGACGGGTTAAGGAGCAATCAGCCCCAGCATTTT. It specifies CASSSDGLRSNQPQHF.

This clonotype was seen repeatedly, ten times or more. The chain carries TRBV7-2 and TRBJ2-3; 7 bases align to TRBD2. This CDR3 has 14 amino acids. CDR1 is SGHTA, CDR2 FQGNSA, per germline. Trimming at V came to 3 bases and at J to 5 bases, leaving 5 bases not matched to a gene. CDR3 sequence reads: CASSFAGERDTQYF. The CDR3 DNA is TGTGCCAGCAGCTTTGCGGGAGAAAGAGATACGCAGTATTTT.

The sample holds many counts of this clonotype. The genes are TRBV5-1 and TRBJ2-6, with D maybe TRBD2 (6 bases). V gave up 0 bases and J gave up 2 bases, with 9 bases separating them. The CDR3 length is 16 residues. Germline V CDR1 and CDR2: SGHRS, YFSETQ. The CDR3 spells CASSLDPGAGANVLTF. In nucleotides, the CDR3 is TGCGCCAGCAGCTTGGATCCGGGGGCTGGGGCCAACGTCCTGACTTTC.

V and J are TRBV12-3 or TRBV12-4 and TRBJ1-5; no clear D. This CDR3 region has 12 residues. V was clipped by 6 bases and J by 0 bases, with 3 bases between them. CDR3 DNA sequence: TGTGCCAGCAGGAGTAGCAATCAGCCCCAGCATTTT. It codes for CASRSSNQPQHF.

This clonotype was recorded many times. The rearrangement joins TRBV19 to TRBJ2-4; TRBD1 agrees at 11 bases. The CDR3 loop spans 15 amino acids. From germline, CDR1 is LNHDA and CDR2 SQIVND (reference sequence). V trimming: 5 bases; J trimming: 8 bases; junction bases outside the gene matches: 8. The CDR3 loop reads CASSSMGTGGDIQYF. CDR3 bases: TGTGCCAGTAGTTCGATGGGGACAGGGGGAGACATTCAGTACTTC.

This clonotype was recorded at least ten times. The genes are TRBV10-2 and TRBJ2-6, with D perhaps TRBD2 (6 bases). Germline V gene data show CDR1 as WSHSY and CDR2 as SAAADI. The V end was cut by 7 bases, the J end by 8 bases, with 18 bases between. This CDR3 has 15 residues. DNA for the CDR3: TGCGCCAGCACCATACGCGGGGTCGAGTCCAACGTCCTGACTTTC. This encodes CASTIRGVESNVLTF.

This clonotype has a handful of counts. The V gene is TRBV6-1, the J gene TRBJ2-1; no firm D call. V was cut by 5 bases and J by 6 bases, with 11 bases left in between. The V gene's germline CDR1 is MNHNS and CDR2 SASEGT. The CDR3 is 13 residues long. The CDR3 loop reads CASSFSVANEQFF. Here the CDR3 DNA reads TGTGCCAGCAGTTTCTCCGTCGCCAATGAGCAGTTCTTC.

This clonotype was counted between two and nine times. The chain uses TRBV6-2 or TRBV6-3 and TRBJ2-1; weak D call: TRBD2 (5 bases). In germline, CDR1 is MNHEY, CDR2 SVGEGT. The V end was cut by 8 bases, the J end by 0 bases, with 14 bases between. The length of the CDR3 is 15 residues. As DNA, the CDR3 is TGTGCCAGCGAATCTAGCCTGAGCTCCTACAATGAGCAGTTCTTC. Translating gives CASESSLSSYNEQFF.

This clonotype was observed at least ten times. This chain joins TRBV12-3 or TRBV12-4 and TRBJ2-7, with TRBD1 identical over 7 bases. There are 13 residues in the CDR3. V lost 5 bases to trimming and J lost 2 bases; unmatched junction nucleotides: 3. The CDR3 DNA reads TGTGCCAGCAGTAGGACAGGTCCCTACGAGCAGTACTTC. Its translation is CASSRTGPYEQYF.

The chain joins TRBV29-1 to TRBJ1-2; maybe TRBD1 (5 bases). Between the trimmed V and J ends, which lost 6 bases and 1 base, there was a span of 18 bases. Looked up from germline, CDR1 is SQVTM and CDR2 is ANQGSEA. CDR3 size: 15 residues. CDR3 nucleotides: TGCAGCGTGGCCGACGTGACTCAGGGTAACTATGGCTACACCTTC. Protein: CSVADVTQGNYGYTF.

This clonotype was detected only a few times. CDR3 residues: CASSLLLAGVEQYF. The CDR3 DNA sequence: TGTGCCAGCAGCTTGTTACTAGCGGGAGTCGAGCAGTACTTC. The genes are TRBV5-6 and TRBJ2-7, with 11 bases aligning to TRBD2. J was trimmed by 6 bases and V by 1 base; bases with no gene match: 3. The CDR3 totals 14 residues. Germline V gene sequence: CDR1 SGHDT, CDR2 YYEEEE.

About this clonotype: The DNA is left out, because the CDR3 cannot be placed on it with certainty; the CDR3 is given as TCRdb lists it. The CDR3 protein is CASTSVGALEKLFF. The chain recombines TRBV19 with TRBJ1-4; TRBD1, the table's D call, lacks a check against the DNA. The V gene's germline CDR1 is LNHDA and CDR2 SQIVND (reference sequence). Ends included, the CDR3 has 14 residues.

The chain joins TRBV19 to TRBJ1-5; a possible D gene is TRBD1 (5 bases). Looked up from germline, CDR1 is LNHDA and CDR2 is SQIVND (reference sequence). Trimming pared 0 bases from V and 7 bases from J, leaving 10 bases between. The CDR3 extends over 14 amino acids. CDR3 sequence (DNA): TGTGCCAGTAGTATAGACAGGGTCGGACAGCCCCAGCATTTT. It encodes CASSIDRVGQPQHF.

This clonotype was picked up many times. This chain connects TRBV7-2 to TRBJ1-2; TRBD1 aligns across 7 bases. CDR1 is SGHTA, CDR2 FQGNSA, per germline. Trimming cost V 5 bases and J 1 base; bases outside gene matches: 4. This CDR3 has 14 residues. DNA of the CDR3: TGTGCCAGCAGCGAAACAGGGGATAACTATGGCTACACCTTC. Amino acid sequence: CASSETGDNYGYTF.

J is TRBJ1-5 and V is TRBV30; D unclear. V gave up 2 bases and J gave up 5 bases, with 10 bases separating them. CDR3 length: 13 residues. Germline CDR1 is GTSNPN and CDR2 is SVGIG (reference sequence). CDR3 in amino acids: CAWSFREHQPQHF. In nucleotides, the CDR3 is TGTGCCTGGAGTTTCCGGGAGCATCAGCCCCAGCATTTT.

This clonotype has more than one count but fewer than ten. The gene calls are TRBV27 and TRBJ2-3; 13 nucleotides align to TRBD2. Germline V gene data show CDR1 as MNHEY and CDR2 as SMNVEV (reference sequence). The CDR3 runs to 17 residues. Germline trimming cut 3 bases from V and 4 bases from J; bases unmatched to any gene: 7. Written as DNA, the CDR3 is TGTGCCAGCAGTTTCTCGGGACTAGCGGGAAGGGCAGATACGCAGTATTTT. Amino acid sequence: CASSFSGLAGRADTQYF.

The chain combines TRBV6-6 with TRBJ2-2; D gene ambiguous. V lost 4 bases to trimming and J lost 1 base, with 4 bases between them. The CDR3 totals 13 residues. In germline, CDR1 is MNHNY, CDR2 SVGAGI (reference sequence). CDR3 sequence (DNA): TGTGCCAGCAGTTGGCAGAACACCGGGGAGCTGTTTTTT. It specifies CASSWQNTGELFF.

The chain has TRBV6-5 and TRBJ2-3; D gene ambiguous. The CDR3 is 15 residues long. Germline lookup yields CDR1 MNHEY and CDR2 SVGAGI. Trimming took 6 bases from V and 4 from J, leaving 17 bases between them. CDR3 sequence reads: CASRSLKVGSDTQYF. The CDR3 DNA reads TGTGCCAGCAGGAGTTTGAAGGTTGGATCAGATACGCAGTATTTT.

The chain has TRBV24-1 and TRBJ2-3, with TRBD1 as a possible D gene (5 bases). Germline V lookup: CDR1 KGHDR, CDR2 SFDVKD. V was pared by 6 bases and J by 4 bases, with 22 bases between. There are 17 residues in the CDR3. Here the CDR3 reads CATSFGAPSKGPDTQYF. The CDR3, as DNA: TGTGCCACCAGTTTTGGGGCACCGAGTAAAGGGCCAGATACGCAGTATTTT.

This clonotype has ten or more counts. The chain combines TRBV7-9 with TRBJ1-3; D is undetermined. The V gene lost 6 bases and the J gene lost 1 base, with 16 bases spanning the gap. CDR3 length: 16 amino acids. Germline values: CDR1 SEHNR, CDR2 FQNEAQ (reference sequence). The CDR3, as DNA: TGTGCCAGCAGTGATTCGCCGACGGGGTCTGGAAACACCATATATTTT. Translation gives CASSDSPTGSGNTIYF.

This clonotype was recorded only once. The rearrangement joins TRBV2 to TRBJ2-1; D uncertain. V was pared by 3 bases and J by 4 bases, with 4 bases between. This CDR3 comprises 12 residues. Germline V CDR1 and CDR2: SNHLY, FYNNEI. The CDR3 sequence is CASSDGYNEQFF. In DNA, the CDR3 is TGTGCCAGCAGTGATGGTTACAATGAGCAGTTCTTC.

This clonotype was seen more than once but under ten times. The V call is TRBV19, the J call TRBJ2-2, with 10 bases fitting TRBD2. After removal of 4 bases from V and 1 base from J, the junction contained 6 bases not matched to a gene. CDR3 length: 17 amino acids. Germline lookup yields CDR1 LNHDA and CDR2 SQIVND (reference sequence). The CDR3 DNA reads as TGTGCCAGTAGTAAAACTAGCGGGACTCTGAACACCGGGGAGCTGTTTTTT. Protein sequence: CASSKTSGTLNTGELFF.

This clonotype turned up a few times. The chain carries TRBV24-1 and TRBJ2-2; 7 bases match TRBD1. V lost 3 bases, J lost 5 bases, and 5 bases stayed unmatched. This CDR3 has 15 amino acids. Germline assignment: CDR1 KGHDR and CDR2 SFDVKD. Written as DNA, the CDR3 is TGTGCCACCAGTGATACCGGGACAGTGACCGGGGAGCTGTTTTTT. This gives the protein CATSDTGTVTGELFF.

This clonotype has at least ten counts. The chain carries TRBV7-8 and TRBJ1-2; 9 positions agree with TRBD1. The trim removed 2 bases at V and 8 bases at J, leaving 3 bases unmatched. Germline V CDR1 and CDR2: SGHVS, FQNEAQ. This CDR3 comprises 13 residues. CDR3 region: CASSLRTGDGYTF. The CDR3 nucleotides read TGTGCCAGCAGCTTAAGGACAGGGGACGGCTACACCTTC. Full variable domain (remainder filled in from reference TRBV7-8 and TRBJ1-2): GAGVSQSPRYKVAKRGQDVALRCDPISGHVSLFWYQQALGQGPEFLTYFQNEAQLDKSGLPSDRFFAERPEGSVSTLKIQRTQQEDSAVYLCASSLRTGDGYTFGSGTRLTVV.

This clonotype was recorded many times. CDR3 residues: CASSLVLLSTDTQYF. Here the CDR3 DNA reads TGTGCCAGCAGCTTAGTACTACTTAGCACAGATACGCAGTATTTT. This sequence joins TRBV7-2 and TRBJ2-3; D is unclear. Germline values: CDR1 SGHTA, CDR2 FQGNSA. V lost 1 base to trimming and J lost 0 bases, with 8 bases between them. This CDR3 comprises 15 residues.

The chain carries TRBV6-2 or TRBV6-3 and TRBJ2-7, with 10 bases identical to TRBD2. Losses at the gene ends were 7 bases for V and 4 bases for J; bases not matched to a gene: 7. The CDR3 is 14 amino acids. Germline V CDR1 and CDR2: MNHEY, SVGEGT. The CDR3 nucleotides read TGTGCCAGCAACGAAGCGGGAGGGCCTTACGAGCAGTACTTC. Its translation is CASNEAGGPYEQYF.